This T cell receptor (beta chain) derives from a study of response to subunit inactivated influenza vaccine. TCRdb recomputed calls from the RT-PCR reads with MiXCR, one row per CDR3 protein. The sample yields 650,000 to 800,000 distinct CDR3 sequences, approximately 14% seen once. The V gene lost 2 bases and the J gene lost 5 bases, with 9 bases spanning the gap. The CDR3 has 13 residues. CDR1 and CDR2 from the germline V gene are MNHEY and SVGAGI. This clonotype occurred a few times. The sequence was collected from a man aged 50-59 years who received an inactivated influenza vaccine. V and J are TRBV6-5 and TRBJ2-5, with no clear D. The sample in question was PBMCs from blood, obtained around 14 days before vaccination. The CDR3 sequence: CASSYDLRETQYF. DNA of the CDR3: TGTGCCAGCAGTTACGACCTCCGGGAGACCCAGTACTTC.